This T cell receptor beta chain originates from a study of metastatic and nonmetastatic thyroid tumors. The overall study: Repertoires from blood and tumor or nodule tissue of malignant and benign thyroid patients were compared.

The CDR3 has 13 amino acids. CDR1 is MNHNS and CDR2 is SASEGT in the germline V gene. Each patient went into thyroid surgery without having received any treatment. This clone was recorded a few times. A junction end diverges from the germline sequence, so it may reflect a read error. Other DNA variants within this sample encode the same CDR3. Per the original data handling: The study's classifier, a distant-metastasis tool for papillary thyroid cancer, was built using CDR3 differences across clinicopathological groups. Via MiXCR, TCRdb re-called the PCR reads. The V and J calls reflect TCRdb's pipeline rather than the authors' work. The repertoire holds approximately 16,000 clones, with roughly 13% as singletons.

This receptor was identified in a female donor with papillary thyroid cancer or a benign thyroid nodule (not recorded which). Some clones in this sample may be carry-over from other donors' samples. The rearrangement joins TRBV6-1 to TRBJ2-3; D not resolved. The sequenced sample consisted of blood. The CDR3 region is CASNRLITDTQYF. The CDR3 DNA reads TGTGCCAGCAATCGACTTATCACAGATACGCAATATTTT.